This T cell receptor beta chain was captured by sequencing in a study of response to subunit inactivated influenza vaccine. Regarding this clonotype: Lacking the conserved final phenylalanine or tryptophan, this CDR3 likely reflects a read error.

TCRdb re-derived calls from the RT-PCR reads in MiXCR, one entry per CDR3 protein. The sample has about 540,000 distinct CDR3 sequences, under 25% seen once; the top ten hold approximately 3%. Trimming shortened V by 3 bases and J by 1 base, and 15 bases separated the two germline ends. CDR3 length: 16 amino acids. Per germline, CDR1 LGHNA and CDR2 YSLEER. In addition, the sample was reused for a study of T cells expressing NK-cell markers. Per that paper: Generation of TCR beta cDNA was performed by 5'RACE template switching incorporating UMIs.

The chain links TRBV4-3 to TRBJ1-1; D not resolved. The sample consisted of CD4+ T cells sorted from PBMCs, taken 12 days after vaccination. The sequence was collected from a man in his fifties or sixties who received an inactivated influenza vaccine. CDR3 sequence (DNA): TGCGCCAGCAGCCACCCCCCTGGTGGGCCGAACACTGAAGCTTTCTCT. Translation: CASSHPPGGPNTEAFS.